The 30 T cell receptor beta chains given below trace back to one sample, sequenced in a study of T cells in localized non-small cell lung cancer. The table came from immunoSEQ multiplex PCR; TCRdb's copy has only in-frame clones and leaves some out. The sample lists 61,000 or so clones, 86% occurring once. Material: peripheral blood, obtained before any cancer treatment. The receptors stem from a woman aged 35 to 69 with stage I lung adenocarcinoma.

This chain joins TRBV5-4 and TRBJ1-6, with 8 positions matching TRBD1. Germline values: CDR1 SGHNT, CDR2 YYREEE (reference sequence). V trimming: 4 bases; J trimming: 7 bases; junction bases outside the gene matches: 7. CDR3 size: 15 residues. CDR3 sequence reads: CASSPPTGENSPLHF. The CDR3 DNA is TGTGCCAGCAGCCCCCCGACAGGGGAGAATTCACCCCTCCACTTT. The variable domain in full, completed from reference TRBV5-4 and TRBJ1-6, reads ETGVTQSPTHLIKTRGQQVTLRCSSQSGHNTVSWYQQALGQGPQFIFQYYREEENGRGNFPPRFSGLQFPNYSSELNVNALELDDSALYLCASSPPTGENSPLHFGNGTRLTVT.

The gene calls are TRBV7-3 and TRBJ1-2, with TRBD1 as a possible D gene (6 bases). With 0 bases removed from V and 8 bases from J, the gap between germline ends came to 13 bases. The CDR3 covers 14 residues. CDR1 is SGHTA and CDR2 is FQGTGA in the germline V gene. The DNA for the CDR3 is TGTGCCAGCAGCTTAACGGTCAGGGGAGAGGGCTACACCTTC. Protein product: CASSLTVRGEGYTF.

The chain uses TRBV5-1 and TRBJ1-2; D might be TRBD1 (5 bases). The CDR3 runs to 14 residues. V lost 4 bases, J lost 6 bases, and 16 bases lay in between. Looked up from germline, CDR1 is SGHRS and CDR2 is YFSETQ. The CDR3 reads CASSPPGDVDGYTF. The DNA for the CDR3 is TGCGCCAGCAGCCCCCCGGGGGATGTCGATGGCTACACCTTC.

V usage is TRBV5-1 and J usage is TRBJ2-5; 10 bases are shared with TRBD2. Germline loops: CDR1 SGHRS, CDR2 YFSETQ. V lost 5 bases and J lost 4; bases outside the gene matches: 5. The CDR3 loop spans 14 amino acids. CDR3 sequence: CASRFGLAAETQYF. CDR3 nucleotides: TGCGCCAGCAGGTTTGGACTAGCGGCAGAGACCCAGTACTTC.

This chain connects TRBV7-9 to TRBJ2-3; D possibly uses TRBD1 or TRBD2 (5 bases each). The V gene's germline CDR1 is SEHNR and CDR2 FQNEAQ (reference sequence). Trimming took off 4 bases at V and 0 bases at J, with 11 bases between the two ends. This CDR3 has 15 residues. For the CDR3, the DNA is TGTGCCAGCAGCTCCCAGGGAGCTAGCACAGATACGCAGTATTTT. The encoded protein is CASSSQGASTDTQYF.

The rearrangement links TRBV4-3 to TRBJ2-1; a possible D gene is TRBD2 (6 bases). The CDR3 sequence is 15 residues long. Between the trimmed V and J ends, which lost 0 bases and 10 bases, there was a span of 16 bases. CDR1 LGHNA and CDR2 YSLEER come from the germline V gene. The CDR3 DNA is TGCGCCAGCAGCCAAGATCGGTCGCGGGGTGGGGAGCAGTTCTTC. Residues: CASSQDRSRGGEQFF.

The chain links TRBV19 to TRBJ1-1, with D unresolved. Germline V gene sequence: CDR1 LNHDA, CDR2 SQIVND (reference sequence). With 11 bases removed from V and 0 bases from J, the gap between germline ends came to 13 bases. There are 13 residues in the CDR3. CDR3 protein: CAVYSGMNTEAFF. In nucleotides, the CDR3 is TGTGCCGTCTACAGCGGCATGAACACTGAAGCTTTCTTT.

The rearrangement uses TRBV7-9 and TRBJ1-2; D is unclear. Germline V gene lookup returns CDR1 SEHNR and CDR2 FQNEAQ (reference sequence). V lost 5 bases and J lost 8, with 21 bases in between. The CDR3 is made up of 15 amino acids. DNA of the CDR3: TGTGCCAGCAGCCCAGCCCTCCGGGAAGCTCGGGGCTACACCTTC. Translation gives CASSPALREARGYTF.

The CDR3 reads CAAPGGQDITFFNSPLHF. The CDR3 DNA reads TGTGCCGCCCCTGGAGGACAGGACATTACCTTCTTTAATTCACCCCTCCACTTT. The chain combines TRBV30 with TRBJ1-6, with TRBD1 identical over 7 bases. Germline CDR1 reads GTSNPN; CDR2 reads SVGIG (reference sequence). CDR3 size: 18 residues. V lost 8 bases to trimming and J lost 6 bases; unmatched junction nucleotides: 22.

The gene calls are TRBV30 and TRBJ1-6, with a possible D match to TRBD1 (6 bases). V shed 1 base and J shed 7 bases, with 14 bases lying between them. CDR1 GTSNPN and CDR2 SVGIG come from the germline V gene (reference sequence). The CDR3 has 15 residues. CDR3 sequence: CAWSGVGGRNSPLHF. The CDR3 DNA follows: TGTGCCTGGAGTGGCGTCGGGGGCAGGAATTCACCCCTCCACTTT. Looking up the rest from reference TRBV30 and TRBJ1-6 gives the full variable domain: SQTIHQWPATLVQPVGSPLSLECTVEGTSNPNLYWYRQAAGRGLQLLFYSVGIGQISSEVPQNLSASRPQDRQFILSSKKLLLSDSGFYLCAWSGVGGRNSPLHFGNGTRLTVT.

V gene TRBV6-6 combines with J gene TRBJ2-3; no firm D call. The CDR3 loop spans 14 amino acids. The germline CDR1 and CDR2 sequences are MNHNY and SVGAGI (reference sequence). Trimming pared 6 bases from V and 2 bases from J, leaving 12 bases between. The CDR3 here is CASRAIDSTDTQYF. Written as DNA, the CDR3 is TGTGCCAGCAGGGCCATAGACTCCACAGATACGCAGTATTTT.

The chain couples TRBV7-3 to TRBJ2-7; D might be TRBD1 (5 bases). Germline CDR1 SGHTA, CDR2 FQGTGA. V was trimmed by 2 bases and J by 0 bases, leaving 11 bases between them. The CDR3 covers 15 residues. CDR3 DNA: TGTGCCAGCAGCTTAGACACAGGAGCCTCCTACGAGCAGTACTTC. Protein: CASSLDTGASYEQYF.

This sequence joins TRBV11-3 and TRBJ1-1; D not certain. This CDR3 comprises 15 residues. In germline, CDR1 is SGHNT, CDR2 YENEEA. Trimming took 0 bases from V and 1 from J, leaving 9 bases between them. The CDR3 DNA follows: TGTGCCAGCAGCTTAGATGGGGAGCCGAACACTGAAGCTTTCTTT. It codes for CASSLDGEPNTEAFF.

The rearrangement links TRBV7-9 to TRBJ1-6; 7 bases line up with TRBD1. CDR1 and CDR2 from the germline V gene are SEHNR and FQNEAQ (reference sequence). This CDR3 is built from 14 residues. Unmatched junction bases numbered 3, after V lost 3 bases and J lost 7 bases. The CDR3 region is CASSFDRENSPLHF. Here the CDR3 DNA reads TGTGCCAGCAGCTTCGACAGGGAAAATTCACCCCTCCACTTT.

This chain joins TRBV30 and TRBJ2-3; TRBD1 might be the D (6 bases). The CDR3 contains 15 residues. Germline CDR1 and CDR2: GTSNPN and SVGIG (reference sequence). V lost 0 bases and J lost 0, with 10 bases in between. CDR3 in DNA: TGTGCCTGGAGTGTACAGGACAGTAGCACAGATACGCAGTATTTT. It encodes CAWSVQDSSTDTQYF.

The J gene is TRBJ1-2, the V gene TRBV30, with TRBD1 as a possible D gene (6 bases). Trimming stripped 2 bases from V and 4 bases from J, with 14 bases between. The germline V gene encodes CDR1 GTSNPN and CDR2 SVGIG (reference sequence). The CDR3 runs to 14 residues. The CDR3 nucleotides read TGTGCCTGGAGTCCGATCGGGACACCCTATGGCTACACCTTC. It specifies CAWSPIGTPYGYTF.

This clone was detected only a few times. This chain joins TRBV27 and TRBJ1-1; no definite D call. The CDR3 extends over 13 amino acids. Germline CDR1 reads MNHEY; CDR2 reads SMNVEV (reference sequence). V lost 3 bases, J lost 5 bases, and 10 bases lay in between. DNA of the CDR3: TGTGCCAGCAGTTTGGGCCGTATGACTGAAGCTTTCTTT. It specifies CASSLGRMTEAFF.

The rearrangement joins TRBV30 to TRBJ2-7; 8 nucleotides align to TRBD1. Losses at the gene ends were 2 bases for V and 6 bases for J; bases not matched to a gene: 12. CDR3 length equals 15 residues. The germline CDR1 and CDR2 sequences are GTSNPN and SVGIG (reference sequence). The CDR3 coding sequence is TGTGCCTGGAGTAGGAGGACAGGGAGAATTGGCGAGCAGTACTTC. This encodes CAWSRRTGRIGEQYF.

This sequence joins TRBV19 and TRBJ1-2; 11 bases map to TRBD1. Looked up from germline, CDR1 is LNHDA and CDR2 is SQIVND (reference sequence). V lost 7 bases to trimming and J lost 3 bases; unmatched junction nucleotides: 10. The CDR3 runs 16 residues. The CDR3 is CASTSLGDRGDYGYTF. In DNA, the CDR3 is TGTGCCAGTACCTCCCTAGGGGACAGGGGGGACTATGGCTACACCTTC.

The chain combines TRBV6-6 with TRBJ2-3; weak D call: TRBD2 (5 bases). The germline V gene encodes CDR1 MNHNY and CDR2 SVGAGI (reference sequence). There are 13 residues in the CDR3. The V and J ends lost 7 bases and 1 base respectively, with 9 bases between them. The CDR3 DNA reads TGTGCCAGCAAGCGGTTCGGCACAGATACGCAGTATTTT. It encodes CASKRFGTDTQYF.

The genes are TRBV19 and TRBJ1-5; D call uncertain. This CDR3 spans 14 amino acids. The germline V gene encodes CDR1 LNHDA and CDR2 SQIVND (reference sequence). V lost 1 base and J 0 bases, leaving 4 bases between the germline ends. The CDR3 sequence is CASSIVGSNQPQHF. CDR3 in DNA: TGTGCCAGTAGTATAGTGGGTAGCAATCAGCCCCAGCATTTT.

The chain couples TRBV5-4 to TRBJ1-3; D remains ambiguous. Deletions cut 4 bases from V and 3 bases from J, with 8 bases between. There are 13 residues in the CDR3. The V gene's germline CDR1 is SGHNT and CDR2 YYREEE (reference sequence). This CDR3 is CASSPAGGNTIYF. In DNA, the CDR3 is TGTGCCAGCAGCCCGGCAGGTGGAAACACCATATATTTT.

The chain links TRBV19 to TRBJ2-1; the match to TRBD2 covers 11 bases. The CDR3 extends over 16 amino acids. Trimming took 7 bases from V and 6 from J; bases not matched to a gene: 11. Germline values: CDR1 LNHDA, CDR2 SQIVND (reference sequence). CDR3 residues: CASKPVAGGMGNEQFF. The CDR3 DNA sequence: TGTGCCAGTAAACCGGTAGCGGGGGGGATGGGCAATGAGCAGTTCTTC. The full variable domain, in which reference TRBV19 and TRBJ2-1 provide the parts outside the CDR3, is DGGITQSPKYLFRKEGQNVTLSCEQNLNHDAMYWYRQDPGQGLRLIYYSQIVNDFQKGDIAEGYSVSREKKESFPLTVTSAQKNPTAFYLCASKPVAGGMGNEQFFGPGTRLTVL.

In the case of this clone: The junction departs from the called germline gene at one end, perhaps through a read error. The CDR3 DNA sequence: TGCGCCAGCAGCCAAGACTCCTATAATTCACCCCTCCACTTT. It yields the protein CASSQDSYNSPLHF. The chain has TRBV7-2 and TRBJ1-6, with unresolved D. The CDR3 covers 14 residues. The germline V gene has CDR1 SGHTA and CDR2 FQGNSA.

The CDR3 nucleotides are TGCGCCAGCAGCCAAGACCAGCGGGGGGGAAGGGAGACCCAGTACTTC. Its translation is CASSQDQRGGRETQYF. The V gene is TRBV4-3, the J gene TRBJ2-5; TRBD2 matches at 10 bases. J was trimmed by 5 bases and V by 0 bases; bases with no gene match: 6. Germline V gene sequence: CDR1 LGHNA, CDR2 YSLEER. CDR3 length equals 16 residues.

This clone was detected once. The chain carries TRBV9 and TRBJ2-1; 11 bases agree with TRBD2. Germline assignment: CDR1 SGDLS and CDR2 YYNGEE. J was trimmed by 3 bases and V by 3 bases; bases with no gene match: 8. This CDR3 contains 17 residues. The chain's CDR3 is CASSATSGDHFYNEQFF. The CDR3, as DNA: TGTGCCAGCAGCGCGACTAGCGGGGACCATTTCTACAATGAGCAGTTCTTC.

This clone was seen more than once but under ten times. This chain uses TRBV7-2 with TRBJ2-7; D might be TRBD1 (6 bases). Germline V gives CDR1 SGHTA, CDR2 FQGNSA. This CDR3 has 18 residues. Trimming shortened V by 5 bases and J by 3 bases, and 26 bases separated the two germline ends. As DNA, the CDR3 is TGTGCCAGCAGCCTAAGGAAAAGGGTAGGACAGACTAACTACGAGCAGTACTTC. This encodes CASSLRKRVGQTNYEQYF.

In DNA, the CDR3 is TGTGCCAGCAGTGAAAGCTGGACAGGGGTCTACGAGCAGTACTTC. Amino acids: CASSESWTGVYEQYF. The chain is built from TRBV2 and TRBJ2-7; the match to TRBD1 covers 9 bases. CDR1 is SNHLY and CDR2 is FYNNEI in the germline V gene. After removal of 2 bases from V and 3 bases from J, the junction contained 5 bases not matched to a gene. The CDR3 is 15 residues long.

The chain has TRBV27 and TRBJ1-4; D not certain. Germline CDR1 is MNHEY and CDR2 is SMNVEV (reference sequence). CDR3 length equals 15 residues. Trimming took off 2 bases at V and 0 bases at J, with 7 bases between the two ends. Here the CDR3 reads CASSLDRATNEKLFF. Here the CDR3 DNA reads TGTGCCAGCAGTTTAGACCGAGCAACTAATGAAAAACTGTTTTTT.

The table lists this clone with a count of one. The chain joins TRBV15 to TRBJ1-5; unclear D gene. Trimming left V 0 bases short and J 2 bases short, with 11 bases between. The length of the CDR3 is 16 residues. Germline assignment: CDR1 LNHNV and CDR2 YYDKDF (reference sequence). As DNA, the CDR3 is TGTGCCACCAGCAGAGAATCAGGCCTCGGCAATCAGCCCCAGCATTTT. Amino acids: CATSRESGLGNQPQHF. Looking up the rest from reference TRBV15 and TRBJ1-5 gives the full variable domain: DAMVIQNPRYQVTQFGKPVTLSCSQTLNHNVMYWYQQKSSQAPKLLFHYYDKDFNNEADTPDNFQSRRPNTSFCFLDIRSPGLGDTAMYLCATSRESGLGNQPQHFGDGTRLSIL.